This entry lists 12 T cell receptor beta chains sequenced from one sample in a study of T cell responses to AZD1222 COVID-19 vaccine. Method: immunoSEQ multiplex PCR; TCRdb's copy keeps in-frame clones and lacks some. The data show over 25,000 clones, around 92% seen once. Sequenced here: peripheral blood, sampled 28 days after the second AZD1222 dose. The receptors come from an adult who received the AZD1222 COVID-19 vaccine.

V usage is TRBV6-2 or TRBV6-3 and J usage is TRBJ2-7; no firm D call. Germline CDR1 reads MNHEY; CDR2 reads SVGEGT. This CDR3 is built from 16 residues. Trimming shortened V by 5 bases and J by 0 bases, and 17 bases separated the two germline ends. Written as DNA, the CDR3 is TGTGCCAGCAGTCCCTCGGGTAGCTTTAGCTCCTACGAGCAGTACTTC. It is translated as CASSPSGSFSSYEQYF.

The chain couples TRBV9 to TRBJ2-7; no clear D gene. The CDR3 runs 15 residues. In germline, CDR1 is SGDLS, CDR2 YYNGEE. The V and J ends lost 0 bases and 0 bases respectively, with 10 bases between them. CDR3 loop: CASSVASASSYEQYF. The CDR3 nucleotides are TGTGCCAGCAGCGTAGCTTCGGCCAGCTCCTACGAGCAGTACTTC.

The V call is TRBV24-1, the J call TRBJ2-3; TRBD2 agrees at 11 bases. V dropped 4 bases and J dropped 6; count of bases not matched to a gene: 11. This CDR3 spans 17 amino acids. The V gene's germline CDR1 is KGHDR and CDR2 SFDVKD. CDR3 residues: CATSESVLAGVTDTQYF. In DNA form, the CDR3 reads TGTGCCACCAGTGAATCGGTACTAGCGGGGGTGACTGATACGCAGTATTTT.

This clone was observed once. The chain combines TRBV18 with TRBJ1-5; D is possibly TRBD1 (5 bases). The germline CDR1 and CDR2 sequences are KGHSH and LQKENI. The CDR3 has 13 amino acids. V was cut by 5 bases and J by 4 bases, with 9 bases left in between. CDR3 nucleotides: TGTGCCAGCTCAGACAGCCAAAATCAGCCCCAGCATTTT. This encodes CASSDSQNQPQHF.

A single count supports this clone. V usage is TRBV2 and J usage is TRBJ1-1, with TRBD1 as a possible D gene (5 bases). This CDR3 is 14 amino acids long. Trimming pared 4 bases from V and 2 bases from J, leaving 11 bases between. The germline V gene has CDR1 SNHLY and CDR2 FYNNEI. The chain's CDR3 is CASSVRQQNTEAFF. CDR3 coding DNA: TGTGCCAGCAGTGTAAGACAGCAAAACACTGAAGCTTTCTTT.

J is TRBJ1-1 and V is TRBV28; D not certain. Germline CDR1 and CDR2: MDHEN and SYDVKM. This CDR3 is 16 amino acids long. Trimming left V 1 base short and J 4 bases short, with 16 bases between. In nucleotides, the CDR3 is TGTGCCAGCAGTTTATACGGGAGGGAAGAGGGCACTGAAGCTTTCTTT. This translates into CASSLYGREEGTEAFF.

This sequence joins TRBV18 and TRBJ1-1, with D unresolved. Germline values: CDR1 KGHSH, CDR2 LQKENI. The CDR3 sequence is 13 residues long. The V end lost 5 bases, the J end lost 8 bases, and 15 bases lay between the germline ends. The CDR3 region is CASSGGRKEEAFF. DNA of the CDR3: TGTGCCAGCTCAGGTGGTAGGAAGGAGGAAGCTTTCTTT.

CDR3 sequence (DNA): TGTGCCAGTAGCTACTCTACAGGGGACACCATATATTTT. Protein product: CASSYSTGDTIYF. The rearrangement links TRBV19 to TRBJ1-3, with 7 bases that match TRBD1. The CDR3 is made up of 13 amino acids. CDR1 is LNHDA, CDR2 SQIVND, per germline (reference sequence). The trim removed 6 bases at V and 8 bases at J, leaving 7 bases unmatched.

V usage is TRBV11-2 and J usage is TRBJ2-7; TRBD2 is a possible D gene (6 bases). The CDR3 loop spans 14 amino acids. The germline V gene has CDR1 SGHAT and CDR2 FQNNGV. V shed 5 bases and J shed 3 bases, with 14 bases lying between them. The CDR3 protein is CASSLKREDYEQYF. The CDR3 nucleotides are TGTGCCAGCAGCCTCAAGAGGGAGGACTACGAGCAGTACTTC.

As DNA, the CDR3 is TGTGCCAGCAGATACGCTAGCGGGAGTTCGGAGACCCAGTACTTC. Translating gives CASRYASGSSETQYF. This chain links TRBV6-5 with TRBJ2-5, with 10 bases fitting TRBD2. The CDR3 has 15 residues. J lost 5 bases, V lost 6 bases, and 9 bases had no gene match. Germline V gives CDR1 MNHEY, CDR2 SVGAGI.

The rearrangement links TRBV30 to TRBJ1-3; D uncertain. This CDR3 comprises 11 residues. Germline V gives CDR1 GTSNPN, CDR2 SVGIG (reference sequence). V gave up 4 bases and J gave up 0 bases, with 1 base separating them. The CDR3 region has the DNA TGTGCCTGGACCTCTGGAAACACCATATATTTT. Its translation is CAWTSGNTIYF.

This clone was seen just once. The chain carries TRBV28 and TRBJ2-7; D ambiguous. Germline CDR1 reads MDHEN; CDR2 reads SYDVKM. The CDR3 is made up of 15 amino acids. V lost 5 bases and J 3 bases, leaving 17 bases between the germline ends. CDR3 in amino acids: CASSPPYGSGYEQYF. The CDR3 region has the DNA TGTGCCAGCAGTCCCCCCTATGGGTCAGGCTACGAGCAGTACTTC.